This TCR beta chain was sequenced in a study of regulatory T cells in long-lasting Graves disease (dated by TCRdb to the early 2020s). Notes on the research overall: Patients with newly diagnosed Graves' disease had been on antithyroid drugs for under 3 months. Patients with persistent Graves' disease were compared with patients with newly diagnosed Graves' disease using TCR sequencing and RNA sequencing of peripheral blood. A total of 33 samples were covered by TCR sequencing, comprising around 13 persistent and approximately 20 newly diagnosed Graves' disease patients. The study was registered as a clinical trial and conducted in China. The paper as a whole reports these results and caveats: A larger number of public clonotypes was shared among persistent patients (around 3,000) than among newly diagnosed patients (about 990). The small sample size was acknowledged by the authors as a limitation that may reduce accuracy. Lower TCR Shannon entropy and fewer highly expanded clones were observed in persistent Graves' disease patients than in newly diagnosed patients, which suggested clonal expansion. TRBV28, TRBJ1-2 and TRBJ2-5 were preferentially used in persistent disease, while TRBV20-1 and TRBJ2-1 were favored in newly diagnosed disease. Sequencing and analysis were restricted to the TCR beta chain. Peripheral blood alone was examined, since thyroid tissue, which constituted the primary lesion, could not be accessed.

Receptor amplification or capture employed multiplex PCR. Reads for this sample came from an Illumina HiSeq 4000. To build TCR beta libraries, CDR3 regions were amplified by Arm-PCR using iRepertoire HTBI primers. Gel purification was performed on PCR products prior to sequencing. In the source study's methods: A total of 62 TRBV and approximately 13 TRBJ segments were identified across samples and were used for gene usage analysis of CDR3 amino acid clonotypes. Filtered high-quality paired reads were merged into contigs using COPE and FqMerger. Contigs were aligned with BLAST to IMGT TRBV, TRBD and TRBJ reference genes, and CDR3 was defined per IMGT. Any clonotype with a frequency above 0.1% was counted as a highly expanded clone. Shannon entropy was used to measure repertoire diversity, and the Gini coefficient was used to measure V-J evenness. A clonotype was considered public if more than one individual shared it. Through fastp at Q25 and MiXCR, TCRdb rebuilt clones from the public reads, retaining in-frame beta chains. When rows share a CDR3 protein, they turn into one entry using the most common DNA and genes. V and J calls and clone size were set by TCRdb, not the authors. The sample yields about 420,000 distinct CDR3 sequences; 16% were counted once. Together, the top ten hold around 23% of the sample.

The sample's time point, from its label and the paper: newly diagnosed GD, antithyroid drugs for less than 3 months. For both TCR sequencing and RNA sequencing, RNA was extracted from PBMCs using TRIzol. The diagnosis of Graves' disease was made according to American Thyroid Association guidelines. The patients came from an endocrinology department in Xi'an, China. Each patient gave around 9 milliliters of peripheral blood, collected in an EDTA anticoagulant tube. PBMCs were isolated by Ficoll Paque Plus density gradient separation without further T cell sorting. An Agilent 2100 Bioanalyzer and agarose gel were used to check RNA quality, while a NanoDrop 2000 measured RNA concentration. This clonotype was picked up many times. Its antigen specificity is not known. Per-base qualities were not stored, and no clone one base away is much larger. At the junction V is shortened by 4 bases and J by 2 bases; bases outside the gene matches: 7. From cysteine to phenylalanine, the CDR3 is 15 amino acids long. Just the 45-base CDR3 DNA is kept, in frame starting at base 1. As encoded in the germline V gene, CDR1 is MGHRA while CDR2 is YSYEKL.

The sample was also linked to a second study, of T cells in Graves' hyperthyroidism and ophthalmopathy. The second paper further reports: A patient counted as having stable Graves' hyperthyroidism if no progression to ophthalmopathy occurred over 18 months of follow-up. Hyperthyroidism patients were newly diagnosed, with disease duration under 2 months, and aged 18 to 65 years. The study excluded patients with uncontrolled infections, other autoimmune diseases, pregnancy or lactation. Diagnoses were based on clinical symptoms, serum thyroxine and TRAb, thyroid ultrasound and orbital computed tomography. A first-round RT-PCR of the TCR CDR3 used the HTBI primer set with the Qiagen OneStep RT-PCR kit. Most expanded thyroid clonotypes (frequency above 0.001) were also found in blood, which suggests that blood repertoires may mirror thyroid immune responses. In cross-validation, a model built on a 13 V-J signature told ophthalmopathy apart from stable hyperthyroidism with approximately 90% sensitivity and around 84% specificity, and in testing the same model reached 80%/75%. In validation, progression to ophthalmopathy was predicted by the model with approximately 67% sensitivity and roughly 76% specificity, a median of around 6.5 months before onset. TCR V-J signatures able to tell the groups apart were searched for in a discovery cohort of some 100 patients, of whom more than 40 had Graves' ophthalmopathy and around 56 had stable Graves' hyperthyroidism. Prospective prediction of ophthalmopathy was tested in an independent validation cohort consisting of some 18 hyperthyroidism patients and around 17 patients who later progressed to ophthalmopathy. The roughly 91 discovery patients were randomly divided into training and test sets at a 7:3 ratio. In addition, the study compared T-cell repertoires in thyroid tissue and in blood from several Graves' hyperthyroidism patients. After blood sampling, hyperthyroidism patients were treated with methimazole at a starting dose of 30 mg daily, and ophthalmopathy patients were treated with high-dose intravenous methylprednisolone. The libraries were constructed in a second round of multiplex PCR and then size-selected and purified. Sequencing of the libraries was done on an Illumina HiSeq2000 using paired-end 100 bp reads. Raw data were processed with SOAPnuke, discarding reads with adapters, uncalled bases, mean Phred below 15, or no exact constant-primer or identifier match. High-quality paired reads were merged with COPE v1.2.5, and unique nucleotide sequences were defined as clonotypes. MiTCR v1.1 was used to align clonotypes to the IMGT TRBV, TRBD and TRBJ reference segments. The analysis included only V-J combinations with a frequency above 0.0001, which together covered roughly 99% of the repertoires. The TCS score was defined as F50 (clonal expansion) divided by E x V (chaos), with BLOSUM62-based TCRdist calculated between CDR3 peptides within each V-J. Welch's t-statistics and random forest reduced roughly 540 V-J features to 10 to 15, which were used in a naive Bayes classifier (R e1071). Sample size was not statistically predetermined, and investigators were not blinded to group allocation. The paper describes TCR Vbeta CDR3 sequencing of around 140 peripheral blood samples, made up of fewer than 50 ophthalmopathy patients, over 70 hyperthyroidism patients and 17 progressor patients.

The material sequenced was peripheral blood mononuclear cells (PBMCs), taken at new diagnosis, from a patient treated with antithyroid drugs. This clonotype originated in a woman between 18 and 30 years old with Graves disease. Donor details come from another sample of the same person, matched by shared clones. The rearrangement joined TRBV4-1 to TRBJ1-2; 7 bases in the junction line up with TRBD1. The DNA sequence reads TGCGCCAGCAGCCGGGACAGCCAAAGAAACTATGGCTACACCTTC. It translates as CASSRDSQRNYGYTF.